Sequencing of this TCR beta chain was carried out in a study of blood T cell repertoires in COVID-19. Whole-study context: Samples taken during acute and convalescent COVID-19 were collected in the United States, Italy and Spain.

Those who participated ranged in age from about 18 to 89 years and resided in around 22 US areas. Each participant's cohort was designated according to participant-reported clinical history. Recovered status applied to Cohort 3 donors who had two consecutive negative PCRs. It also applied to those with clearance or with symptom resolution. This table comes from immunoSEQ multiplex PCR, and its TCRdb copy is limited to in-frame clones, with some not included. The sample lists a few hundred thousand clones; more than 75% were seen once. Germline lookup yields CDR1 SGHAT and CDR2 FQDESV (reference sequence). Trimming shortened V by 2 bases and J by 1 base, and 7 bases separated the two germline ends. The CDR3 length is 14 residues.

The chain couples TRBV11-1 to TRBJ2-3; unclear D gene. This clonotype was sampled from a man aged 30-40 years who had recovered from COVID-19. The sample comprised PBMCs or T cells enriched from blood (not recorded which). The CDR3 here is CASSLSAGTDTQYF. The CDR3, as DNA: TGTGCCAGCAGCTTAAGCGCGGGCACAGATACGCAGTATTTT. Variable domain in full (rest from reference TRBV11-1 and TRBJ2-3): EAEVAQSPRYKITEKSQAVAFWCDPISGHATLYWYRQILGQGPELLVQFQDESVVDDSQLPKDRFSAERLKGVDSTLKIQPAELGDSAMYLCASSLSAGTDTQYFGPGTRLTVL.